The entry that follows covers one T cell receptor beta chain sequence. The antigen is unknown. This sample is part of a study of CXCR3-negative and CXCR3-positive naive CD8 T cells. Study findings and constraints: Because surface CD5 did not distinguish the naive subsets, TCR strength was inferred from TRB CDR3 properties. When CXCR3-positive naive cells were set against CXCR3-negative naive cells, the former had more hydrophobic TRB CDR3s. Similar TRBV-TRBJ usage characterized naive CXCR3-negative and CXCR3-positive cells; memory cells differed.

At about 310,000 cells each, triplicate sorts were carried out for each CD8+ T cell subset. Germline-derived CDR1 and CDR2 are SGHTA and FQGNSA. This CDR3 is built from 15 residues. All TRB cDNA libraries came from 5' RACE performed with UMI labels. One entry per CDR3 protein, without DNA, is what TCRdb gives after re-calling the 5' RACE reads. This listing includes roughly 63,000 distinct CDR3 sequences. The V and J genes are TRBV7-2 and TRBJ2-7. Sequencing was performed on naive CXCR3+ CD8+ T cells from blood. Subset described: CD45RO-CCR7+CD27+CD95- naive CD8+ T cells expressing CXCR3 (TNR3+). This TCR was sampled from a human donor in good health. Some clones in this sample may be carry-over from other donors' samples. The CDR3 loop is CASSLNVQHSYEQYF.